What follows are 4 T cell receptor beta chains derived from one specimen sequenced in a study of cytomegalovirus exposure and HLA in healthy donors (dated by TCRdb to 2015 to 2018). The library was produced with the immunoSEQ multiplex PCR assay. A mixture of 60 forward primers for TCR Vbeta segments and 13 reverse primers for TCR Jbeta segments was used in the multiplex PCR. TCRdb obtained this table from immuneACCESS and retained in-frame rearrangements with V and J assigned. These tables miss some clones; where compared with another copy, unresolved V genes account for less than half of the shortfall, and the remainder is unexplained. This sample lists around 94,000 clones; 50% to 70% were detected once. The ten largest clonotypes hold 4.8% of the sample. Sequenced material: PBMCs. All receptors come from a human donor in good health.

This chain connects TRBV11-2 to TRBJ1-3, with TRBD1 as a possible D gene (6 bases). The CDR3 is 15 amino acids. The germline gives CDR1 SGHAT, CDR2 FQNNGV. V was shortened by 5 bases and J by 1 base, with 12 bases between the two germline ends. This chain's CDR3 is CASSRTALSGNTIYF. The CDR3, as DNA: TGTGCCAGCAGCCGGACAGCTCTTTCTGGAAACACCATATATTTT.

The chain links TRBV6-6 to TRBJ1-1; TRBD1 matches at 10 bases. The J segment lost 1 base and the V segment lost 6 bases, leaving 2 bases of the junction unmatched. The CDR3 spans 14 residues. CDR1 is MNHNY, CDR2 SVGAGI, per germline (reference sequence). This CDR3 reads CASSRDRGNTEAFF. In DNA form, the CDR3 reads TGTGCCAGCAGCCGGGACAGGGGGAACACTGAAGCTTTCTTT.

The chain recombines TRBV2 with TRBJ1-2; 9 bases align to TRBD1. Unmatched junction bases numbered 13, after V lost 3 bases and J lost 5 bases. CDR1 is SNHLY and CDR2 is FYNNEI in the germline V gene. This CDR3 contains 17 residues. The CDR3 here is CASSESLSGQGTYGYTF. CDR3 sequence (DNA): TGTGCCAGCAGTGAGTCCCTATCGGGACAGGGTACATATGGCTACACCTTC.

The chain is built from TRBV30 and TRBJ2-5; a weak D match, TRBD2 (6 bases). The end of the DNA fits TRBJ2-7 better, so the J call may be wrong. The CDR3 has 11 amino acids. Germline V gene data show CDR1 as GTSNPN and CDR2 as SVGIG (reference sequence). The CDR3, as DNA: TGTGCCTGGGGGGGACTTGTCGAGCAGTACTTC. Its protein product is CAWGGLVEQYF.